This entry features one T cell receptor (beta chain) sequence. Its antigen remains unidentified. Libraries were prepared by immunoSEQ multiplex PCR; TCRdb keeps only in-frame clonotypes and omits some of them. The data contain 300,000 to 500,000 clones, about nine tenths of them singletons. Treatment specified: roughly 18 received Ad26.COV2.S at low or high dose, single or two shots; roughly five received placebo; per-sample allocation not given. Samples came from day 63 after the first vaccine or placebo injection. The CDR3 consists of 12 residues. This record belongs to a study of Ad26.COV2.S vaccination and SARS-CoV-2 variants. Findings of the study overall: Quantification of TCR breadth and depth may have yielded underestimates of total T cell responses.

This clonotype was obtained from a person aged 18-65 years who received the Ad26.COV2.S COVID-19 vaccine or a placebo. This sequence joins TRBV21-1 and TRBJ1-1. TRBV21-1 is classified as a pseudogene. Source: peripheral blood, taken in a trial of Ad26.COV2.S vaccine versus placebo. CDR3 DNA: TGTGCCAGAAACAGACGGAGCACTGAAGCTTTCTTT. Translating it yields CARNRRSTEAFF.